These 12 T cell receptor beta chains originate from one sample sequenced in a study of cytomegalovirus exposure and HLA in healthy donors (dated by TCRdb to 2015 to 2018). Libraries came from the immunoSEQ multiplex PCR assay. As stored in TCRdb, this immuneACCESS dataset retains in-frame rearrangements with V and J assigned. A fraction of the clones does not appear; measured against another copy, unresolved V genes explain less than half of the discrepancy, and the remainder lacks a known reason. The sample has about 160,000 clones on record, approximately 81% of them singletons. 10% to 13% of the sample comes from the top ten. The sequenced sample was PBMCs. The receptors come from a man aged 25 to 40 in good health and CMV-seropositive.

V usage is TRBV20-1 and J usage is TRBJ1-1; D is perhaps TRBD1 (5 bases). V lost 5 bases to trimming and J lost 5 bases, with 9 bases between them. CDR3 size: 11 residues. In germline, CDR1 is DFQATT, CDR2 SNEGSKA (reference sequence). The CDR3 DNA reads TGCAGTGCTCATCGACAGACTGAAGCTTTCTTT. It specifies CSAHRQTEAFF.

V is TRBV2 and J is TRBJ2-3; 11 nucleotides agree with TRBD2. Germline loops: CDR1 SNHLY, CDR2 FYNNEI. The CDR3 extends over 16 amino acids. Germline trimming cut 4 bases from V and 3 bases from J; bases unmatched to any gene: 6. CDR3 residues: CASSARLAGSTDTQYF. CDR3 nucleotides: TGTGCCAGCAGTGCCCGACTAGCGGGAAGTACAGATACGCAGTATTTT. Using reference TRBV2 and TRBJ2-3 for the parts outside the CDR3, the full variable domain is EPEVTQTPSHQVTQMGQEVILRCVPISNHLYFYWYRQILGQKVEFLVSFYNNEISEKSEIFDDQFSVERPDGSNFTLKIRSTKLEDSAMYFCASSARLAGSTDTQYFGPGTRLTVL.

This chain joins TRBV29-1 and TRBJ2-7, with TRBD1 matching over 7 bases. The ends lost 3 bases at V and 2 bases at J; junction bases unmatched: 4. The length of the CDR3 is 13 residues. Per the germline V gene, CDR1 is SQVTM and CDR2 is ANQGSEA. The DNA of the CDR3 is TGCAGCGTTGAGCGGCAGGGGGCCTACGAGCAGTACTTC. It codes for CSVERQGAYEQYF.

The chain combines TRBV5-1 with TRBJ2-2, with TRBD1 matching over 12 bases. The CDR3 has 18 amino acids. Germline V gene lookup returns CDR1 SGHRS and CDR2 YFSETQ. V lost 1 base, J lost 4 bases, and 8 bases stayed unmatched. CDR3 region: CASSLRPPGQGATGELFF. The CDR3 nucleotides read TGCGCCAGCAGCTTGCGACCGCCGGGACAGGGGGCCACCGGGGAGCTGTTTTTT.

The V call is TRBV29-1, the J call TRBJ2-1, with D unresolved. CDR1 and CDR2 (germline): SQVTM, ANQGSEA. Deletions cut 7 bases from V and 15 bases from J, with 16 bases between. The CDR3 sequence is 10 residues long. The CDR3 DNA follows: TGCAGCGCAGATAGCCTCTTACCGTTCTTC. Protein product: CSADSLLPFF.

The gene calls are TRBV19 and TRBJ1-4; a weak D match, TRBD1 (5 bases). The CDR3 contains 15 residues. V lost 4 bases and J 5 bases, leaving 14 bases between the germline ends. Germline V gene data show CDR1 as LNHDA and CDR2 as SQIVND (reference sequence). The CDR3 DNA reads TGTGCCAGTAGTACCCGACAGACGATCAATGAAAAACTGTTTTTT. Translation gives CASSTRQTINEKLFF.

This clone was detected a few times. The gene calls are TRBV7-8 and TRBJ1-4; the match to TRBD1 covers 8 bases. Germline V gene data show CDR1 as SGHVS and CDR2 as FQNEAQ. CDR3 size: 15 residues. Unmatched junction bases numbered 4, after V lost 0 bases and J lost 7 bases. In DNA form, the CDR3 reads TGTGCCAGCAGCTTAGCAGACAGGGGAAGTGAAAAACTGTTTTTT. Encoded protein: CASSLADRGSEKLFF.

V and J are TRBV25-1 and TRBJ1-2; maybe TRBD1 (6 bases). CDR3 length: 12 residues. V gave up 4 bases and J gave up 6 bases, with 9 bases separating them. Per the germline V gene, CDR1 is MGHDK and CDR2 is SYGVNS. CDR3 sequence (DNA): TGTGCCAGCAGTGGGTACAGGGATGGCTACACCTTC. Residues: CASSGYRDGYTF.

This rearrangement joins TRBV6-5 to TRBJ2-6, with TRBD1 matching over 8 bases. Germline V CDR1 and CDR2: MNHEY, SVGAGI. The V gene end was trimmed by 6 bases and the J gene end by 4 bases; junction bases not matched to a gene: 2. This CDR3 contains 14 residues. In DNA form, the CDR3 reads TGTGCCAGCAGGAGACAGGGGGGGGCCAACGTCCTGACTTTC. Its protein is CASRRQGGANVLTF.

The V and J genes are TRBV2 and TRBJ2-5; TRBD2 is a possible D gene (6 bases). Per the germline V gene, CDR1 is SNHLY and CDR2 is FYNNEI. Trimming shortened V by 5 bases and J by 1 base, and 17 bases separated the two germline ends. This CDR3 has 16 residues. The CDR3 bases are TGTGCCAGCAGTACCCCTCGGGAGAGACTCCAAGAGACCCAGTACTTC. This gives the protein CASSTPRERLQETQYF.

The chain recombines TRBV5-6 with TRBJ1-4; 7 bases align to TRBD1. This CDR3 has 15 amino acids. Germline V lookup: CDR1 SGHDT, CDR2 YYEEEE. The trim removed 5 bases at V and 3 bases at J, leaving 7 bases unmatched. CDR3 residues: CASRSTGVSNEKLFF. CDR3 in DNA: TGTGCCAGCAGATCCACAGGGGTGTCTAATGAAAAACTGTTTTTT.

The V gene is TRBV28, the J gene TRBJ2-1; 8 nucleotides agree with TRBD1. Germline V gives CDR1 MDHEN, CDR2 SYDVKM. CDR3 length equals 16 residues. The V and J ends lost 5 bases and 1 base, in that order; junction bases with no gene match: 7. The CDR3 region has the DNA TGTGCCAGCAGTCGACGACAGGGGTTATCCTACAATGAGCAGTTCTTC. Protein sequence: CASSRRQGLSYNEQFF.